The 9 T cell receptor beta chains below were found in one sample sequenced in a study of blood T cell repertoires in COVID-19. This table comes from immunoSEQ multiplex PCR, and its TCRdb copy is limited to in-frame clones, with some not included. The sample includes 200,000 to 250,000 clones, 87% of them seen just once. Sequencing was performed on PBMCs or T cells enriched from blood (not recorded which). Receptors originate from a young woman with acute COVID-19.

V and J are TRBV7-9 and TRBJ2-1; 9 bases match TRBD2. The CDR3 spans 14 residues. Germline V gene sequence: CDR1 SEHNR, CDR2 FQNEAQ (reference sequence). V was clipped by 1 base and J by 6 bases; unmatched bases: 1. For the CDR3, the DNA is TGTGCCAGCAGCTTAGGGACTAGCGTCAATGAGCAGTTCTTC. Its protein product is CASSLGTSVNEQFF.

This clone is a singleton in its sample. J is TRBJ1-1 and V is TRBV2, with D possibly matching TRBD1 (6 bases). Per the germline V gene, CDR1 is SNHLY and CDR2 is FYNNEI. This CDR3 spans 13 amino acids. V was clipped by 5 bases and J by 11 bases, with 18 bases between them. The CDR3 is CASSRKGGLSAFF. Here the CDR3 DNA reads TGTGCCAGCAGTAGGAAGGGGGGGTTGTCGGCTTTCTTT.

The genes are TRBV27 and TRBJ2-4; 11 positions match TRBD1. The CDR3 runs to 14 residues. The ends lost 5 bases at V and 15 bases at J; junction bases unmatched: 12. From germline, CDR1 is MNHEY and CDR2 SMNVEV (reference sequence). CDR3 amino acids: CASSPRMGQGEMYF. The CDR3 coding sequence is TGTGCCAGCAGTCCTCGAATGGGACAGGGGGAGATGTACTTC.

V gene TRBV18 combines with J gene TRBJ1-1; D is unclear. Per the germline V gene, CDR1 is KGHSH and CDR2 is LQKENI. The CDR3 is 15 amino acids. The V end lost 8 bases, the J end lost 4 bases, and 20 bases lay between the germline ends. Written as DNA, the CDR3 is TGTGCCAGCCATGAGGCGGCAAAAACGAGCACTGAAGCTTTCTTT. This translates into CASHEAAKTSTEAFF. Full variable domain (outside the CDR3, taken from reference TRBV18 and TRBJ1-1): NAGVMQNPRHLVRRRGQEARLRCSPMKGHSHVYWYRQLPEEGLKFMVYLQKENIIDESGMPKERFSAEFPKEGPSILRIQQVVRGDSAAYFCASHEAAKTSTEAFFGQGTRLTVV.

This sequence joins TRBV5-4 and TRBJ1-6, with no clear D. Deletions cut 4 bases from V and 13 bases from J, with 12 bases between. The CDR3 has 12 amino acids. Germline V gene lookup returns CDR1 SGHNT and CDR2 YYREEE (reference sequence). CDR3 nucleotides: TGTGCCAGCAGCCTGGTCGGGAGGCCCCTCCACTTT. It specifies CASSLVGRPLHF.

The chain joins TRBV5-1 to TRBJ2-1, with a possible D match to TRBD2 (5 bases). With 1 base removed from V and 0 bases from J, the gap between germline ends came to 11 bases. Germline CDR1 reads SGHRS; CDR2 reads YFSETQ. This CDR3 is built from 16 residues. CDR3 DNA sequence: TGCGCCAGCAGCTTGCGGCGGGCGGCCTCCTACAATGAGCAGTTCTTC. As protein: CASSLRRAASYNEQFF.

The CDR3 is CASSITGTAGSGSLYEQYF. Here the CDR3 DNA reads TGTGCCAGTAGTATCACCGGGACAGCGGGTAGCGGGAGTCTGTACGAGCAGTACTTC. The V and J genes are TRBV19 and TRBJ2-7; 9 bases line up with TRBD2. V shed 3 bases and J 4 bases; nucleotides not matched to a gene: 19. Germline CDR1 is LNHDA and CDR2 is SQIVND (reference sequence). This CDR3 contains 19 residues.

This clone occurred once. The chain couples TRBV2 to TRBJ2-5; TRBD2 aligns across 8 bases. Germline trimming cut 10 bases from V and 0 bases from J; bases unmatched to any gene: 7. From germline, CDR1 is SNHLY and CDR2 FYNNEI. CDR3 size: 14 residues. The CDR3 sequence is CANPLLADQETQYF. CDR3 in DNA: TGTGCCAACCCCCTACTAGCGGACCAAGAGACCCAGTACTTC.

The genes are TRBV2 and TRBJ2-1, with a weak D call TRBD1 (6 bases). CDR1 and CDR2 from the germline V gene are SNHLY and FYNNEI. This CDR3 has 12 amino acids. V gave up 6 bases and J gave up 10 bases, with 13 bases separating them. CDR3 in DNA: TGTGCCAGCAGCCCGAGGGGGTGGGAGCAGTTCTTC. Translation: CASSPRGWEQFF.